This TCR beta chain comes out of a study of EBV T-cell therapy then PD-1 blockade in nasopharyngeal carcinoma. Time point given: 266 days after commencement of treatment, after nivolumab therapy. The treatment denotes: AdE1-LMPpoly-expanded autologous EBV-specific T-cell therapy followed by anti-PD-1 nivolumab. Measured with immunoSEQ multiplex PCR; TCRdb has only the in-frame clones, and not every one. The profile covers over 20,000 clones, with around 84% appearing a single time and around 29% taken by the ten largest. This clone was found once. The antigen remains unidentified. The V gene's germline CDR1 is SGHVS and CDR2 FNYEAQ. V lost 9 bases and J 5 bases, leaving 14 bases between the germline ends. CDR3 length equals 13 residues.

This clonotype was sampled from a man aged 35-49 years with nasopharyngeal carcinoma. Sequencing used CD8+ T cells from blood, obtained at roughly day 290 from a patient whose treatment included autologous EBV-specific T cells and nivolumab. The rearrangement links TRBV7-6 to TRBJ2-4, with D tentatively TRBD1 or TRBD2 (5 bases each). The CDR3 region is CASSRGGENIQYF. CDR3 coding DNA: TGTGCCAGTTCCCGGGGCGGTGAAAACATTCAGTACTTC.